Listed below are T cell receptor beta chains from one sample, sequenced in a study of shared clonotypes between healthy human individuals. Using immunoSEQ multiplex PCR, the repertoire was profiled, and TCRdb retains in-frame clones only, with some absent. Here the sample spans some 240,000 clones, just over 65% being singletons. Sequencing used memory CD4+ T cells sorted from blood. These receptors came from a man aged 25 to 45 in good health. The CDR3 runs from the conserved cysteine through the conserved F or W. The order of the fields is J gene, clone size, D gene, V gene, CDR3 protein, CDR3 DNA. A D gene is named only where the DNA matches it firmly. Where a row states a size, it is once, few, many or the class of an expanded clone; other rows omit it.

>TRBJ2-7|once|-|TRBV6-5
CASSDHAPLEQYF
TGTGCCAGCAGTGATCACGCCCCCTTGGAGCAGTACTTC
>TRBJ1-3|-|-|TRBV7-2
CASGLGLVSGNTIYF
TGTGCCAGCGGCTTAGGTTTAGTCTCTGGAAACACCATATATTTT
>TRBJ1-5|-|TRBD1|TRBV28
CASKGFFRTGDQPQHF
TGTGCCAGCAAAGGTTTTTTCAGGACAGGTGATCAGCCCCAGCATTTT
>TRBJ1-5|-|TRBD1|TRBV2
CASSGTGGAKPQHF
TGTGCCAGCAGTGGAACAGGGGGCGCGAAGCCCCAGCATTTT
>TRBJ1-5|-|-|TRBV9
CASSVAPPGGRSNQPQHF
TGTGCCAGCAGCGTAGCCCCTCCGGGGGGTAGGAGCAATCAGCCCCAGCATTTT
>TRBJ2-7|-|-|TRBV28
CASSRTDYEQYF
TGTGCCAGCAGCAGGACAGATTACGAGCAGTACTTC
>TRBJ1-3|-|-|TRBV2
CASNRVKGNTIYF
TGTGCCAGCAATCGGGTGAAAGGAAACACCATATATTTT
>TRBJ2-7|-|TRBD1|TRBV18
CASSRQGSYEQYF
TGTGCCAGCTCACGACAGGGCTCCTACGAGCAGTACTTC
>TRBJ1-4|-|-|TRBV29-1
CSVVRATGEKLFF
TGCAGCGTTGTCAGGGCGACAGGCGAAAAACTGTTTTTT
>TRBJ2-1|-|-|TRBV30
CAWSRRPYNEQFF
TGTGCCTGGAGTCGGCGGCCCTACAATGAGCAGTTCTTC
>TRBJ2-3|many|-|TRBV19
CASSIAGAGADTQYF
TGTGCCAGTAGTATAGCGGGAGCTGGGGCAGATACGCAGTATTTT
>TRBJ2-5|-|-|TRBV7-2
CASSHIFRRRETQYF
TGTGCCAGCAGCCATATTTTCAGGCGGAGAGAGACCCAGTACTTC
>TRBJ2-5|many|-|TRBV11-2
CASSLLLGPETQYF
TGTGCCAGCAGCTTATTGCTGGGCCCAGAGACCCAGTACTTC
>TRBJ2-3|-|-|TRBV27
CASNRNGGTDTQYF
TGTGCCAGCAACCGGAACGGGGGAACAGATACGCAGTATTTT
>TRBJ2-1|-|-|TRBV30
CAWSWRNEQFF
TGTGCCTGGAGTTGGAGGAATGAGCAGTTCTTC
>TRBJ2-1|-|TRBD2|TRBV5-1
CASRPPSGIGSYNEQFF
TGCGCCAGCAGACCCCCTAGCGGGATAGGGTCCTACAATGAGCAGTTCTTC
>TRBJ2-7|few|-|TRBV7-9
CASSSQLSGSEQYF
TGTGCCAGCAGCTCACAACTCAGCGGTTCCGAGCAGTACTTC
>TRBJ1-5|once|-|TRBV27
CASSLYVGNQPQHF
TGTGCCAGCAGTTTATACGTTGGCAATCAGCCCCAGCATTTT
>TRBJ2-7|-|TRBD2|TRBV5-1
CASSLAPRTSAYEQYF
TGCGCCAGCAGCTTGGCCCCACGGACTAGCGCCTACGAGCAGTACTTC
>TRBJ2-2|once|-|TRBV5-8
CASSPKQKITGELFF
TGTGCCAGCAGCCCGAAACAGAAAATCACCGGGGAGCTGTTTTTT
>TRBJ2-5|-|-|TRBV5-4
CASSIKAQETQYF
TGTGCCAGCAGCATCAAGGCTCAAGAGACCCAGTACTTC
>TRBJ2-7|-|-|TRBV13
CASSGGISHSYEQYF
TGTGCCAGCAGCGGGGGGATTTCACACTCCTACGAGCAGTACTTC
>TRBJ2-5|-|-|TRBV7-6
CASSLAHGIQETQYF
TGTGCCAGCAGCTTAGCGCACGGGATCCAAGAGACCCAGTACTTC
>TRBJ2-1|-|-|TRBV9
CASSVGDAYNEQFF
TGTGCCAGCAGCGTAGGGGACGCCTACAATGAGCAGTTCTTC